This TCR beta chain appears in the sequencing data of a study of beta chain features in type 1 diabetes (dated by TCRdb to 2017 to 2018). With regard to the full study: Mean age, gender distribution, total cell number and subset yield were not different between patients and healthy donors. The study compared the TCRB repertoires of sorted circulating CD4+ T cell subsets in recently diagnosed type 1 diabetes patients with those in matched healthy donors. A total of approximately 100,000,000 sorted cells were examined across all samples, and the number of cells per subset was strongly correlated with RNA yield. Regulatory and stem cell-like memory subsets were isolated from only 8 patients and about eight healthy donors, whereas naive and central memory subsets came from all 30 or so donors.

Each donor gave one peripheral blood draw, averaging around 0.11 L, which was collected into heparinised tubes. A BD FACSAria II and a panel including CD45RO, CCR7, CD25, CD127, CD95 and CD27 were used to sort naive, central memory, regulatory and stem cell-like memory CD4+ T cells. All sorted populations exceeded 95% purity. PBMCs were separated immediately by Lymphoprep density gradient centrifugation and were stained directly, without being cultured. To minimize batch effects, samples were stained and sorted in pairs, one healthy donor with one patient per experiment. Details on this clone: Its antigen specificity is not known. The sample holds no much larger clone one base away, and base qualities are not on file.

CDR3 length: 13 amino acids, cysteine to phenylalanine. The entry retains the CDR3 DNA only, 39 bases that are in frame from base 1. The V and J ends are trimmed by 5 bases and 5 bases, leaving 10 bases between them. CDR1 MGHDK and CDR2 SYGVNS are derived from the germline V gene. Overall study outcomes, separate from this receptor: At VDJ recombination sites, type 1 diabetes patients had fewer insertions and more deleted nucleotides, which implies abnormalities in thymic rearrangement. Because small numbers of individuals were included in the HLA sub-analyses, any influence of HLA type on TCRB rearrangement was left unresolved. Sequencing cDNA rather than genomic DNA could over-represent highly expressing activated cells, although activation and CD3 levels did not differ between groups. PCR might favor shorter templates, but patient and control samples were amplified and corrected together, so any skew would affect both groups equally. Naive, central memory and regulatory TCRB repertoires appeared to be more alike among patients than among healthy donors. In all four CD4+ subsets, TCRB CDR3 length was moderately but significantly shorter in type 1 diabetes patients.

The entire isolated RNA was reverse transcribed using the High Capacity cDNA Reverse Transcription Kit, and thus expressed TCRB transcripts were sequenced. Deep immunoSEQ sequencing was applied to naive, central memory and regulatory T cell samples, giving an average of roughly 3.6 million total reads per sample. Sorted cells were lysed in RLT buffer and RNA was extracted with DNase-treated RNeasy Micro or Mini kits, depending on cell number. To prevent cross-contamination, every cell subset was processed on its own, while patient and healthy donor samples were processed together. The immunoSEQ multiplex PCR was used to amplify TCRB sequences from cDNA, yielding 87-bp fragments that span the CDR3 region. Amplicons were sequenced on the Illumina HiSeq platform. Per the source publication's procedure: PCR bias was corrected computationally using synthetic template baselines, and reads within Hamming distance 2 were collapsed, with unmergeable singletons discarded. By aligning reads against IMGT, V, D and J genes, CDR3 length, and insertions or deletions at six rearrangement sites were assigned. Within each subset, clonotype counts were normalized to the number of sorted cells before true diversity and Gini coefficients were calculated with the tcR R package. Repertoire sharing was quantified using the overlap coefficient calculated on TCRB nucleotide sequences. Out-of-frame TCRB sequences from naive cells were analyzed to stand in for the pre-selection repertoire. This immuneACCESS table, as held by TCRdb, lists in-frame sequences with V and J called but not all clones. Of the missing ones, under half trace to an unresolved V gene in checked studies; the others have no known cause. The V and J calls and clone size are taken from that table; D and trimming were inferred from the DNA. For this sample the table gives some 660,000 clones, of which over 11% were detected only once. In total, the top ten clones hold 0.04% of the sample.

The chain was built from TRBV25-1 and TRBJ2-1; the D segment could be TRBD1, given 6 matching bases. The sequenced material came from naive CD4+ T cells from blood. This specimen's cell subset or site label, per the study, means: true naive CD4+ T cells. This sequence originates from a man younger than 35 with type 1 diabetes. In nucleotide form, the sequence is TGTGCCAGCAGTAGGGACATCAACAATGAGCAGTTCTTC. Translation gives CASSRDINNEQFF.